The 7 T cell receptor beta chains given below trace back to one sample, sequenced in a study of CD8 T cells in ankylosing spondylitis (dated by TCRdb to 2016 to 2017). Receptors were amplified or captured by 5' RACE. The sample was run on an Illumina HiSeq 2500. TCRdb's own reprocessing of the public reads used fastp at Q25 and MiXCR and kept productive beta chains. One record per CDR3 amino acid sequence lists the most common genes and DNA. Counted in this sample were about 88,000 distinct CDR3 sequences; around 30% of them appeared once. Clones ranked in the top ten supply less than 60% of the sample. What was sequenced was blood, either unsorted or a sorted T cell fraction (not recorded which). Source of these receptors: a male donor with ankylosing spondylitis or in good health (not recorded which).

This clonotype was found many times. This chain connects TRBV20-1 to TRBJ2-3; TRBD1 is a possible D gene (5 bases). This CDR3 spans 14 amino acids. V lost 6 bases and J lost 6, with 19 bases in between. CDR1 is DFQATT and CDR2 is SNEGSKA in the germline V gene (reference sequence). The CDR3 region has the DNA TGCAGTGCCGTAACCCCAGGGTTCGTGGATACGCAGTATTTT. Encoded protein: CSAVTPGFVDTQYF.

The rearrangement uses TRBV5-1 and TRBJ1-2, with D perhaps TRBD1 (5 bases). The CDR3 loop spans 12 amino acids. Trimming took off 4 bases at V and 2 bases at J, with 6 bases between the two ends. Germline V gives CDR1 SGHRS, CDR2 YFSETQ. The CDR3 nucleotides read TGCGCCAGCAGCGGGGACAACTATGGCTACACCTTC. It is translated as CASSGDNYGYTF.

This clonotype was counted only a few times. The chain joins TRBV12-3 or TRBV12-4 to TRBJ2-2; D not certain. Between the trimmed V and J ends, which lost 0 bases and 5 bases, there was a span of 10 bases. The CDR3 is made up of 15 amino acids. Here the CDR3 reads CASSLALTQTGELFF. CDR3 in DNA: TGTGCCAGCAGTTTAGCCTTAACGCAAACCGGGGAGCTGTTTTTT.

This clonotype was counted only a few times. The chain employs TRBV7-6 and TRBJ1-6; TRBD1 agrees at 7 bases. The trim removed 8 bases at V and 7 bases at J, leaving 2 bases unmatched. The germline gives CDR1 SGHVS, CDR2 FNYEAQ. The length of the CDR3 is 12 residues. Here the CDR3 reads CASSGGNSPLHF. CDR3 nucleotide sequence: TGTGCCAGCTCAGGGGGAAATTCACCCCTCCACTTT. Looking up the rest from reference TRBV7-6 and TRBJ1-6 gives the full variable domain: GAGVSQSPRYKVTKRGQDVALRCDPISGHVSLYWYRQALGQGPEFLTYFNYEAQQDKSGLPNDRFSAERPEGSISTLTIQRTEQRDSAMYRCASSGGNSPLHFGNGTRLTVT.

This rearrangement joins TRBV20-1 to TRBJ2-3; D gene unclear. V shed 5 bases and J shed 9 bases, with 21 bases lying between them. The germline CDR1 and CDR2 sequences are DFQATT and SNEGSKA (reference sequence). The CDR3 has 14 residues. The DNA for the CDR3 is TGCAGTGCTCCTCAGAGATGGGGTTCCGAGACGCAGTATTTT. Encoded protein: CSAPQRWGSETQYF.

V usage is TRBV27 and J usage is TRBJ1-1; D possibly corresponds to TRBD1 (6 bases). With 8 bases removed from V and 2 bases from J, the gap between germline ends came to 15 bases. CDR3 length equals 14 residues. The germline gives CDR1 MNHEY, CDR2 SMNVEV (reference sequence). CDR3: CASYRDTRNTEAFF. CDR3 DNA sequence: TGTGCCAGCTATCGGGACACCCGAAACACTGAAGCTTTCTTT.

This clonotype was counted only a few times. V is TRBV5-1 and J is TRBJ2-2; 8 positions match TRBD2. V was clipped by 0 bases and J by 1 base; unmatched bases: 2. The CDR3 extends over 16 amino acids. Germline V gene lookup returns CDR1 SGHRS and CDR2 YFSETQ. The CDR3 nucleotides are TGCGCCAGCAGCTTGGCAACTAGCGGGAACACCGGGGAGCTGTTTTTT. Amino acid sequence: CASSLATSGNTGELFF.